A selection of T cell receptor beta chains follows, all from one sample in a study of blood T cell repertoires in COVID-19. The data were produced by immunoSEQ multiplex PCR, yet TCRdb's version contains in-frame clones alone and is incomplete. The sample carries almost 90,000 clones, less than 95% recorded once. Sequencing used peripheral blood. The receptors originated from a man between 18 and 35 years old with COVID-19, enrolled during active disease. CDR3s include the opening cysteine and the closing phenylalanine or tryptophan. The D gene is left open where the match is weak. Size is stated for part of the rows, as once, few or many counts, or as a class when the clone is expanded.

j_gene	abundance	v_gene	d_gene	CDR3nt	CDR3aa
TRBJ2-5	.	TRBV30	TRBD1	TGTGCCCGCGGGACAGGTTCAGAGGAGACCCAGTACTTC	CARGTGSEETQYF
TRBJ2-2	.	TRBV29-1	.	TGCAGCGTCCCCGCGGCCGTGAGCACCGGGGAGCTGTTTTTT	CSVPAAVSTGELFF
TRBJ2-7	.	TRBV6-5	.	TGTGCCAGCAGTTACTCGAAGTTCAGTCCCTCCTACGAGCAGTACTTC	CASSYSKFSPSYEQYF
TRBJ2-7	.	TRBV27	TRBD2	TGTGCCAGCAGTATCATAGCGGGCGTAGCCTACGAGCAGTACTTC	CASSIIAGVAYEQYF
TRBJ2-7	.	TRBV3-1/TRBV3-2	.	TGTGCCAGCAGGGCCCGGGAAAGCGGGTCCTACGAGCAGTACTTC	CASRARESGSYEQYF
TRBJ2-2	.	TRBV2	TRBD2	TGTGCCAGCAGCGACAACAGCGGGAGAACTGCGAACACCGGGGAGCTGTTTTTT	CASSDNSGRTANTGELFF
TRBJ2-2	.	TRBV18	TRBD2	TGTGCCAGCTCACCCACTAGCGGAGCGAACACCGGGGAGCTGTTTTTT	CASSPTSGANTGELFF
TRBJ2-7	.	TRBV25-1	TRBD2	TGTGCCAGCAGACCCGGGACTAGCGGAAAGGGACCCTACGAGCAGTACTTC	CASRPGTSGKGPYEQYF
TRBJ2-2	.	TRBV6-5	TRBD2	TGTGCCAGCATGCGGGAGGGGGTTTACACCGGGGAGCTGTTTTTT	CASMREGVYTGELFF
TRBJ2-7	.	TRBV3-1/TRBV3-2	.	TGTGCCAGCAGCCGATATAGCGGAAACTCCTACGAGCAGTACTTC	CASSRYSGNSYEQYF
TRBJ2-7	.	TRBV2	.	TGTGCCAGCAGTGTATCGCAGAATTACGAGCAGTACTTC	CASSVSQNYEQYF
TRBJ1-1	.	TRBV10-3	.	TGTGCCATCAGTGAGTCGGGCCCAAGGAACACTGAAGCTTTCTTT	CAISESGPRNTEAFF
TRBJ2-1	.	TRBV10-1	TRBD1	TGCGCCAGCAGTGAGTTCAGGGGGCGTTCGAATGAGCAGTTCTTC	CASSEFRGRSNEQFF
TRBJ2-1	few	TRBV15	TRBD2	TGTGCCACCAGCTCCAGACTAGCGGGAGGGCCAAGTCCCCTCTTC	CATSSRLAGGPSPLF
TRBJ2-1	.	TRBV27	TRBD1	TGTGCCAGCAGAAGGACAGGGAATGAGCAGTTCTTC	CASRRTGNEQFF
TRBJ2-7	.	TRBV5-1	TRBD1	TGCGCCAGCAGCTCCCGGGACAGGGTCTACGAGCAGTACTTC	CASSSRDRVYEQYF
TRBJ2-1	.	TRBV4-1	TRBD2	TGCGCCAGCAGCCTTTTCGGGACTAGCGGGAGGGCCGGTGAGCAGTTCTTC	CASSLFGTSGRAGEQFF
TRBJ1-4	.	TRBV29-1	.	TGCAGCGGCAGAAACCATCGGGTTGACGAAAAACTGCTTTTT	CSGRNHRVDEKLLF
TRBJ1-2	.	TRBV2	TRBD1	TGTGCCAGCAGGGCCGACAGGGCCCCCAACTATGGCTACACCTTC	CASRADRAPNYGYTF
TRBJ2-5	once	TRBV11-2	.	TGTGCCAGCAGCTTATGGGGGCACGGGGAGACCCAGTACTTC	CASSLWGHGETQYF
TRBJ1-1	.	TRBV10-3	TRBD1	TGTGCCATCAGTCCTGGACAGGGGGTAGTGAACACTGAAGCTTTCTTT	CAISPGQGVVNTEAFF
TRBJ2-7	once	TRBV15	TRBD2	TGTGCCACCAGCAGAGTCCAGGTTGGACTAGCGACCTACGAGCAGTACTTC	CATSRVQVGLATYEQYF
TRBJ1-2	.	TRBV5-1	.	TGCGCCAGCAGCTCAGACAGGAAGGGGTATGGCTACACCTTC	CASSSDRKGYGYTF
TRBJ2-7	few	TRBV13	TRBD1	TGTGCCAGCAGCCCAACAGGGGATCCCTACGAGCAGTACTTC	CASSPTGDPYEQYF
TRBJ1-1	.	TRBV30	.	TGTGCCTTTGACCCACTGGACTCAGGACGCACTGAAGCTTTCTTT	CAFDPLDSGRTEAFF
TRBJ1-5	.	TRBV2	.	TGTGCCAGCAGTGAATGGGGGGACCAGCCCCAGCATTTT	CASSEWGDQPQHF
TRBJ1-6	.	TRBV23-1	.	TGCGCCAGCAGTCCCCCCCCAGGGGAAAGCTCCTATAATTCACCCCTCCACTTT	CASSPPPGESSYNSPLHF
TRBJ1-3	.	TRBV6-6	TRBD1	TGTGCCAGCAGTTCGACAGGGGGCTCTGGAAACACCATATATTTT	CASSSTGGSGNTIYF
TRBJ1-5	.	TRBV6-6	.	TGTGCCAGCAGCATCAGGGTGGGGTTGAGCAATCAGCCCCAGCATTTT	CASSIRVGLSNQPQHF
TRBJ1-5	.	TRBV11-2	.	TGTGCCAGCAGCTTAGGGAGGAGCAATCAGCCCCAGCATTTT	CASSLGRSNQPQHF
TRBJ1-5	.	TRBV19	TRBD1	TGTGCCAGTAGTAGGACAGGGAGGGATCAGCCCCAGCATTTT	CASSRTGRDQPQHF
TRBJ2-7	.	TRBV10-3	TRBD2	TGTGCCATCAGTGAGCCCCTTAGCGGGGGACTTTACGAGCAGTACTTC	CAISEPLSGGLYEQYF
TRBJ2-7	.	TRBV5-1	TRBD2	TGCGCCAGCAGCTTGGCTATGGCTAGCGGGGTTGAGCAGTACTTC	CASSLAMASGVEQYF
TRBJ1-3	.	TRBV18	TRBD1	TGTGCCAGCTCACCATCGGGACAGAGATTTGGAAACACCATATATTTT	CASSPSGQRFGNTIYF
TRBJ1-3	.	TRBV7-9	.	TGTGCCAGCAGCTTAGGGGCAGTTGGAAACACCATATATTTT	CASSLGAVGNTIYF
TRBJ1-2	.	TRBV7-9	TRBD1	TGTGCCAGCAGCTTAAGTTCAGGGGGCCAAGCTAACTATGGCTACACCTTC	CASSLSSGGQANYGYTF
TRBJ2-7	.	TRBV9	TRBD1	TGTGCCAGCAGCCCGGGACAGGGGACCTACGAGCAGTACTTC	CASSPGQGTYEQYF
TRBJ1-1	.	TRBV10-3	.	TGTGCCATCAGTGAGTCTGGACAGCCGAACACTGAAGCTTTCTTT	CAISESGQPNTEAFF
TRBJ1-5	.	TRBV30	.	TGTGCCTGGAGTGTACTACGGAGCAATCAGCCCCAGCATTTT	CAWSVLRSNQPQHF
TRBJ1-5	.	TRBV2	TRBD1	TGTGCCAGCGGCAATTACAGGGGTCAGCCCCAGCATTTT	CASGNYRGQPQHF
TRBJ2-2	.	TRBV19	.	TGTGCCAGTAGTAGACACCCACTGACGAACACCGGGGAGCTGTTTTTT	CASSRHPLTNTGELFF
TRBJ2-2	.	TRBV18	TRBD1	TGTGCCAGCTCCTATCAGGGGGCTGCCGGGGAGCTGTTTTTT	CASSYQGAAGELFF
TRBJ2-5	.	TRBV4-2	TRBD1	TGTGCCAGCAGCCAAGATGGACAGGCGGAGTCGGAGACCCAGTACTTC	CASSQDGQAESETQYF
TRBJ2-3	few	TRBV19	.	TGTGCCAGTAGTATAGGCCGGAGTAGTGGCACAGATACGCAGTATTTT	CASSIGRSSGTDTQYF
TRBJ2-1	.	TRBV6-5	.	TGTGCCAGCAGTTTCCGACTAGCCTACAATGAGCAGTTCTTC	CASSFRLAYNEQFF
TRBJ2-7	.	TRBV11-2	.	TGTGCCAGCAGCTTAGAAGGGGGGGCTAGCTACGAGCAGTACTTC	CASSLEGGASYEQYF
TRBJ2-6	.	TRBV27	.	TGTGCCAGCAGAAGACGGAGCTCTGGGGCCAACGTCCTGACTTTC	CASRRRSSGANVLTF
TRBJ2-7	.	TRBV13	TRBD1	TGTGCCAGCAGCTCGTCCGGGACAGGGTTCTCCTACGAGCAGTACTTC	CASSSSGTGFSYEQYF
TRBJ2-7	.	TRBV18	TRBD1	TGTGCCAGCTCACTAGCAGGACAGGGCCCCTACGAGCAGTACTTC	CASSLAGQGPYEQYF
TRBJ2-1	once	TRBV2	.	TGTGCCAGCAGTGTCGAGGCTAGTGAAAGAAAGTTCTTC	CASSVEASERKFF